This TCR beta chain was profiled in a study of T cell responses to AZD1222 COVID-19 vaccine. As for this clone: Its antigen is undetermined.

Sequenced by immunoSEQ multiplex PCR; TCRdb stores in-frame clones only, minus some. This sample yields 100,000 or so clones, of which 75% to 90% are seen a single time; 35% to 55% belongs to the top ten. Study-level results: Most donors were white British and more were female, and clonal diversity was possibly underestimated. AZD1222 recipients seropositive at baseline numbered only five to seven.

CDR3 length: 13 amino acids. The germline gives CDR1 SQVTM, CDR2 ANQGSEA. The V end lost 7 bases, the J end lost 0 bases, and 11 bases lay between the germline ends. The study pooled second doses at about 4 or about 12 weeks. The specimen comprised peripheral blood, sampled 28 days after the second AZD1222 dose. This receptor was obtained from an adult who received the AZD1222 COVID-19 vaccine. The chain joins TRBV29-1 to TRBJ2-3; D possibly matches TRBD1 or TRBD2 (5 bases each). CDR3 amino acids: CSAGALSTDTQYF. As DNA, the CDR3 is TGCAGCGCCGGGGCCCTGAGCACAGATACGCAGTATTTT.